This TCR beta chain was obtained from a study of T cell changes during pregnancy in multiple sclerosis. V was cut by 6 bases and J by 0 bases, with 20 bases left in between. CDR3 length: 17 amino acids. Germline CDR1 is LNHDA and CDR2 is SQIVND (reference sequence). Measured with immunoSEQ multiplex PCR; TCRdb has only the in-frame clones, and not every one. This table holds approximately 74,000 clones, less than 90% found once. This chain connects TRBV19 to TRBJ1-2, with D possibly being TRBD1 (6 bases). This material consisted of peripheral blood, taken before pregnancy. The receptor comes from a female donor with multiple sclerosis, enrolled in a pregnancy study. The CDR3 coding sequence is TGTGCCAGTAGCCGGGCGGGGGCCCGAGCCACTAACTATGGCTACACCTTC. Translated: CASSRAGARATNYGYTF. The whole variable domain, filled in from reference TRBV19 and TRBJ1-2, reads DGGITQSPKYLFRKEGQNVTLSCEQNLNHDAMYWYRQDPGQGLRLIYYSQIVNDFQKGDIAEGYSVSREKKESFPLTVTSAQKNPTAFYLCASSRAGARATNYGYTFGSGTRLTVV.